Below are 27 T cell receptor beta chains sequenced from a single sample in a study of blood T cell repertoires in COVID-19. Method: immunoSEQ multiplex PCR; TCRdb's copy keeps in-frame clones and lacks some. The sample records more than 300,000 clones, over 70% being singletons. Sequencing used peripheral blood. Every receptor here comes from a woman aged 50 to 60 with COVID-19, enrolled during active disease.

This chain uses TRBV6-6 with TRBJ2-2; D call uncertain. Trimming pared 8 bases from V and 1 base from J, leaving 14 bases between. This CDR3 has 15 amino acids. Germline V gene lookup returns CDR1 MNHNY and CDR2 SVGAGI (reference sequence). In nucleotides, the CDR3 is TGTGCCAGCTGGTTGGGCAGTATGAACACCGGGGAGCTGTTTTTT. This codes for CASWLGSMNTGELFF.

CDR3 bases: TGCGCCAGCAGCGTTACGGACTTGAGCTCTGGAAACACCATATATTTT. Translation: CASSVTDLSSGNTIYF. The J gene is TRBJ1-3, the V gene TRBV5-1; no definite D call. This CDR3 has 16 residues. Trimming took 4 bases from V and 0 from J, leaving 14 bases between them. Germline V gene sequence: CDR1 SGHRS, CDR2 YFSETQ.

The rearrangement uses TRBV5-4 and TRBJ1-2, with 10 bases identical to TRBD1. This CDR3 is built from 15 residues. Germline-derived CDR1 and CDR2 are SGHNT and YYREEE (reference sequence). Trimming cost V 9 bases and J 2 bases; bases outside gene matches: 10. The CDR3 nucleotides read TGTGCCACCTCGACAGGGGGCCAATCGAACTATGGCTACACCTTC. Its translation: CATSTGGQSNYGYTF.

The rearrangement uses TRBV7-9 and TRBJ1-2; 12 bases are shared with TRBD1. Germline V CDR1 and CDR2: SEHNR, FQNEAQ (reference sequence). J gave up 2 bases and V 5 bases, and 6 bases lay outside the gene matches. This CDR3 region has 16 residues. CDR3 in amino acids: CASSQAGTGGNYGYTF. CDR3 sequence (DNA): TGTGCCAGCAGCCAAGCCGGGACAGGGGGCAACTATGGCTACACCTTC.

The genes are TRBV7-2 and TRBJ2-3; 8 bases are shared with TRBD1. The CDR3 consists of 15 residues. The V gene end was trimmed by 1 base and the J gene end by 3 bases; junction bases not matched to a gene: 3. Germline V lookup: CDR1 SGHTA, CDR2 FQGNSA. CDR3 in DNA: TGTGCCAGCAGCTTAGGGACAGGGCTGACAGATACGCAGTATTTT. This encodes CASSLGTGLTDTQYF.

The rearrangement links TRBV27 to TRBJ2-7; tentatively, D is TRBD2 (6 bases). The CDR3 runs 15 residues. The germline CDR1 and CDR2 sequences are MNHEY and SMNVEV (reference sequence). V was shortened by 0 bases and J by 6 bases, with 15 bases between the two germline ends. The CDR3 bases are TGTGCCAGCAGTTTATCGGCGGGACTGGGTCTCGAGCAGTACTTC. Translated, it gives CASSLSAGLGLEQYF.

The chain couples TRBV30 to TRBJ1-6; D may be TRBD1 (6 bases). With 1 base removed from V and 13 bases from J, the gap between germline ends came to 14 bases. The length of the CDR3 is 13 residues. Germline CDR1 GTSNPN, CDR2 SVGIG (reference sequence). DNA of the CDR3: TGTGCCTGGAGTGCAACACGGGACATGCCCCTCCACTTT. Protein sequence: CAWSATRDMPLHF.

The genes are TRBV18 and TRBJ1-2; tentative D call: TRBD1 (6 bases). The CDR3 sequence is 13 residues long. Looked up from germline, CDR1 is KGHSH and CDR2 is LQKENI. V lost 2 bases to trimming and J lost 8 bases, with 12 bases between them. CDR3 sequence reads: CASSPGQTVGYTF. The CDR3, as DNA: TGTGCCAGCTCACCAGGACAGACCGTAGGCTACACCTTC. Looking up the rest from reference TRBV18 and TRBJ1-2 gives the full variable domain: NAGVMQNPRHLVRRRGQEARLRCSPMKGHSHVYWYRQLPEEGLKFMVYLQKENIIDESGMPKERFSAEFPKEGPSILRIQQVVRGDSAAYFCASSPGQTVGYTFGSGTRLTVV.

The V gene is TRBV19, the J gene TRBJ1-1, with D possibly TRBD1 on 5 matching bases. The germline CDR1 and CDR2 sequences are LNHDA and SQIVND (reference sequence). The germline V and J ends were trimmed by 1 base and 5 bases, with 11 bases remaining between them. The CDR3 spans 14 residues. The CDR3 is CASSIVRTRTEAFF. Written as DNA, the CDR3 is TGTGCCAGTAGTATAGTCAGGACACGAACTGAAGCTTTCTTT.

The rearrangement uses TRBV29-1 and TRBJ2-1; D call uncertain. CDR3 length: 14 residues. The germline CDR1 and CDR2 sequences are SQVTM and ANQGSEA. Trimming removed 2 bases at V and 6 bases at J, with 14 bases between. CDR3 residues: CSVESRLSANEQFF. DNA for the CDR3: TGCAGCGTTGAATCCCGACTCAGCGCCAATGAGCAGTTCTTC.

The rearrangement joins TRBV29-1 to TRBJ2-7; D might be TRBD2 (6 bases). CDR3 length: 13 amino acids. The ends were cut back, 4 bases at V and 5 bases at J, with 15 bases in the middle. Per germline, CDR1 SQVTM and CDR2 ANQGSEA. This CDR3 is CSVGRGSINEQYF. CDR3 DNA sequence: TGCAGCGTTGGGCGGGGTTCCATCAACGAGCAGTACTTC.

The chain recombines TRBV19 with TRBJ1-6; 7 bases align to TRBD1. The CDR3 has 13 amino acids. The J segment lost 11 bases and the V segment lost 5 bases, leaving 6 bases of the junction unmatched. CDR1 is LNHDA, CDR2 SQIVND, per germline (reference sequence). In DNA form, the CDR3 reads TGTGCCAGTAGTGGACAGGCGGGTGCACCCCTCCACTTT. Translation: CASSGQAGAPLHF.

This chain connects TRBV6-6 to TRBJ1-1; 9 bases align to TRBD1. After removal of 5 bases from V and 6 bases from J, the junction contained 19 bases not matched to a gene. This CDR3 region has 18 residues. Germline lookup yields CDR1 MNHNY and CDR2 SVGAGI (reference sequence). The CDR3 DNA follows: TGTGCCAGCAGTCGCTGGACAGGGGAGGGACTAGGCCTACCTGAAGCTTTCTTT. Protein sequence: CASSRWTGEGLGLPEAFF.

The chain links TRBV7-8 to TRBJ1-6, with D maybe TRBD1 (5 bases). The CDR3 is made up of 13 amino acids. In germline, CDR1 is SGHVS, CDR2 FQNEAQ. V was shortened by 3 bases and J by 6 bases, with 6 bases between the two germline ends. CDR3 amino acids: CASSLTVNSPLHF. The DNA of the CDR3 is TGTGCCAGCAGCTTGACAGTTAATTCACCCCTCCACTTT.

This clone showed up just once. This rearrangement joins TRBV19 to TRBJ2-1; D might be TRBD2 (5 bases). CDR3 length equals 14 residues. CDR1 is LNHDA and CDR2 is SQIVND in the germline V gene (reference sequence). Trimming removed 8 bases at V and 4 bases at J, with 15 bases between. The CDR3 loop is CASSLSGLYNEQFF. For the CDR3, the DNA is TGTGCCAGTTCTCTAAGCGGACTTTACAATGAGCAGTTCTTC.

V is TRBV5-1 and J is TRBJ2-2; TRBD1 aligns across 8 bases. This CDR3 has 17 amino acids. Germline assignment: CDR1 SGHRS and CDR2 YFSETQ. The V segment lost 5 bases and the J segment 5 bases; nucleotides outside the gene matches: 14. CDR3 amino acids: CASRNQWTGKGTGELFF. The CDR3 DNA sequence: TGCGCCAGCAGAAACCAATGGACAGGGAAGGGGACCGGGGAGCTGTTTTTT.

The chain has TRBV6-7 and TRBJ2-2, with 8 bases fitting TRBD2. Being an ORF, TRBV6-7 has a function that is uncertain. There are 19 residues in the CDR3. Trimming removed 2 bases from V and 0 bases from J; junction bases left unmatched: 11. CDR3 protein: CASSYPDLIAGSNTGELFF. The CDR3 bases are TGTGCCAGCAGTTACCCCGATTTGATAGCGGGATCGAACACCGGGGAGCTGTTTTTT.

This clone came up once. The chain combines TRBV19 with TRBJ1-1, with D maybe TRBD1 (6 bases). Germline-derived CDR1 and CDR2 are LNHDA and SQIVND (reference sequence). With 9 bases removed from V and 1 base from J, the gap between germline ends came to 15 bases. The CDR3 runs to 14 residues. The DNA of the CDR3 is TGTGCCAGCCCAAGCGCGACAGGGAACACTGAAGCTTTCTTT. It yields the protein CASPSATGNTEAFF.

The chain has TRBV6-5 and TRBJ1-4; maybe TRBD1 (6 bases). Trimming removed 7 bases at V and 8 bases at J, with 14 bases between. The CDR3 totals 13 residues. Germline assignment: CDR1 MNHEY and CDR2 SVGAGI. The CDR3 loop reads CASTIIRGEKLFF. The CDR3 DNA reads TGTGCCAGCACCATCATCAGGGGAGAAAAACTGTTTTTT.

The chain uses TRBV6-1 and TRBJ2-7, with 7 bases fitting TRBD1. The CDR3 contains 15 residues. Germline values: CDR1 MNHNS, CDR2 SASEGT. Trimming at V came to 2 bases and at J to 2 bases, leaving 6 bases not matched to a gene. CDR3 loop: CASSETRQGAYEQYF. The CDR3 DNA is TGTGCCAGCAGTGAAACCCGGCAGGGGGCCTACGAGCAGTACTTC.

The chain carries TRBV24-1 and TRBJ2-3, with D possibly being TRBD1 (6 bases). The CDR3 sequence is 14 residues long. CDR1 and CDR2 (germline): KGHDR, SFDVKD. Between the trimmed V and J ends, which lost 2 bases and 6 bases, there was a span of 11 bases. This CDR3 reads CATSDWQGSDTQYF. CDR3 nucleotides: TGTGCCACCAGTGATTGGCAGGGGTCGGATACGCAGTATTTT.

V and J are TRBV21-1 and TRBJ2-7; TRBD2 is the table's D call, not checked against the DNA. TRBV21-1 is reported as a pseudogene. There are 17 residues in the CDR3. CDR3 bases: TGTGCCAGCAGCAAGGGGGGGCTAGCGGGAGGAAGAGACGAGCAGTACTTC. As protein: CASSKGGLAGGRDEQYF.

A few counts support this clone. CDR3 nucleotides: TGTGCCAGCAGTTACTACGGACAGGGCGAGCAGTACTTC. Translation gives CASSYYGQGEQYF. The chain carries TRBV6-5 and TRBJ2-7, with 8 bases aligning to TRBD1. Per germline, CDR1 MNHEY and CDR2 SVGAGI. V lost 1 base to trimming and J lost 6 bases; unmatched junction nucleotides: 2. The CDR3 has 13 residues.

As DNA, the CDR3 is TGTGCCAGCAGCCAAGAAGACCTACTAGTGATGGAGACCCAGTACTTC. It encodes CASSQEDLLVMETQYF. V usage is TRBV3-1 (or the pseudogene TRBV3-2) and J usage is TRBJ2-5; possibly TRBD2 for D (5 bases). The CDR3 spans 16 residues. CDR1 and CDR2 from the germline V gene are LGHDT and YNNKEL (reference sequence). The V gene lost 0 bases and the J gene lost 5 bases, with 16 bases spanning the gap.

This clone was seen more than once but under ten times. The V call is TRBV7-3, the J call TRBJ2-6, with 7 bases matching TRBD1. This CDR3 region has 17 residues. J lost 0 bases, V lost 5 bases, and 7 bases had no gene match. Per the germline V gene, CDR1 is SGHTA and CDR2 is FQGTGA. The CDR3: CASSQRDRYSGANVLTF. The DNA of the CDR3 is TGTGCCAGCAGCCAAAGGGACAGATACTCTGGGGCCAACGTCCTGACTTTC.

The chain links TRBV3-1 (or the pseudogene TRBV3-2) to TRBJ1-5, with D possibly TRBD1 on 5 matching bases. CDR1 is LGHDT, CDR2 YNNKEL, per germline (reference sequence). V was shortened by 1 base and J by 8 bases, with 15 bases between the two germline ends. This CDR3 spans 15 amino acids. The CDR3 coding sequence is TGTGCCAGCAGCCAAGGTCAGGGTATCGCGGAGCCCCAGCATTTT. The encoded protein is CASSQGQGIAEPQHF.

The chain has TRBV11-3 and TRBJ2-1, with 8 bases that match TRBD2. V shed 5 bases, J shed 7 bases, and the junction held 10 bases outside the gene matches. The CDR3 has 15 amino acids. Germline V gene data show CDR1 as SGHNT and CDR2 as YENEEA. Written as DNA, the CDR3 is TGTGCCAGCAGCCCGCGGAGCGGGAGAAGGAATGAGCAGTTCTTC. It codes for CASSPRSGRRNEQFF.